A selection of T cell receptor beta chains follows, all from one sample in a study of blood T cell repertoires in COVID-19. Repertoires were generated with immunoSEQ multiplex PCR, while TCRdb's copy carries only in-frame clones and drops some. The sample lists just over 650,000 clones, around 90% occurring once. The material sequenced was peripheral blood. The receptors stem from a woman under 30 with acute or convalescent COVID-19. The CDR3 runs from the conserved cysteine through the conserved F or W. The order of the fields is clone size, CDR3 length, J gene, D gene, V gene, CDR3 DNA, CDR3 protein. A D gene is named only where the DNA matches it firmly. Expanded clones are given a class, and other clones once, few, many or no size at all.

clone size: .; CDR3 length: 15; J gene: TRBJ1-2; D gene: .; V gene: TRBV19; CDR3 DNA: TGTGCCAGTAGCCCCCTCGGGACACCCTCCTATGGCTACACCTTC; CDR3 protein: CASSPLGTPSYGYTF
clone size: .; CDR3 length: 14; J gene: TRBJ1-2; D gene: TRBD1; V gene: TRBV6-4; CDR3 DNA: TGTGCCAGCAGTCCCGGGACAGGGAACGATGGCTACACCTTC; CDR3 protein: CASSPGTGNDGYTF
clone size: .; CDR3 length: 14; J gene: TRBJ2-2; D gene: TRBD1; V gene: TRBV4-1; CDR3 DNA: TGCGCCAGCAGCCGACTACAGGGGACCGGGGAGCTGTTTTTT; CDR3 protein: CASSRLQGTGELFF
clone size: .; CDR3 length: 17; J gene: TRBJ2-3; D gene: TRBD2; V gene: TRBV24-1; CDR3 DNA: TGTGCCACCAGTCCCCTAGCCGGGACTAGCGGGAAGGCTGCGCAGTATTTT; CDR3 protein: CATSPLAGTSGKAAQYF
clone size: .; CDR3 length: 12; J gene: TRBJ1-1; D gene: .; V gene: TRBV4-3; CDR3 DNA: TGCGCCAGCAGCCAAGATGCGGGGCGGGCTTTCTTT; CDR3 protein: CASSQDAGRAFF
clone size: .; CDR3 length: 15; J gene: TRBJ1-2; D gene: .; V gene: TRBV5-1; CDR3 DNA: TGCGCCAGCAGCTTGGATAGCGGGGTCTACTATGGCTACACCTTC; CDR3 protein: CASSLDSGVYYGYTF
clone size: .; CDR3 length: 13; J gene: TRBJ1-2; D gene: TRBD1; V gene: TRBV29-1; CDR3 DNA: TGCAGCGCCGAGACAGGGATTAACTATGGCTACACCTTC; CDR3 protein: CSAETGINYGYTF
clone size: .; CDR3 length: 16; J gene: TRBJ1-2; D gene: .; V gene: TRBV12-5; CDR3 DNA: TGTGCTAGTGGTTTGGTACCGGGGGAGAAAGTCTATGGCTACACCTTC; CDR3 protein: CASGLVPGEKVYGYTF
clone size: .; CDR3 length: 11; J gene: TRBJ1-2; D gene: .; V gene: TRBV2; CDR3 DNA: TGTGCCAGCCGCGAGTTGGAGGGCTACACCTTC; CDR3 protein: CASRELEGYTF
clone size: .; CDR3 length: 13; J gene: TRBJ2-7; D gene: .; V gene: TRBV29-1; CDR3 DNA: TGCAGCGCCAAACCGGACACTTCCTACGAGCAGTACTTC; CDR3 protein: CSAKPDTSYEQYF
clone size: few; CDR3 length: 16; J gene: TRBJ1-6; D gene: TRBD1; V gene: TRBV19; CDR3 DNA: TGTGCCAGTAGAGTTGGACAGGGGGCCAGGAATTCACCCCTCCACTTT; CDR3 protein: CASRVGQGARNSPLHF
clone size: .; CDR3 length: 13; J gene: TRBJ1-6; D gene: .; V gene: TRBV29-1; CDR3 DNA: TGCAGCGTGGGAGACAGGCGAGATTCACCCCTCCACTTT; CDR3 protein: CSVGDRRDSPLHF
clone size: .; CDR3 length: 15; J gene: TRBJ2-5; D gene: TRBD2; V gene: TRBV19; CDR3 DNA: TGTGCCAATCGACTAGCGGGGGGGCTGGAGGAGACCCAGTACTTC; CDR3 protein: CANRLAGGLEETQYF
clone size: .; CDR3 length: 16; J gene: TRBJ1-1; D gene: TRBD1; V gene: TRBV9; CDR3 DNA: TGTGCCAGCAGCGCCCGAGTGGGACAGGGGGACACTGAAGCTTTCTTT; CDR3 protein: CASSARVGQGDTEAFF
clone size: .; CDR3 length: 14; J gene: TRBJ2-3; D gene: .; V gene: TRBV30; CDR3 DNA: TGTGCCTGGAGAAAGGTGGGGGCCACAGATACGCAGTATTTT; CDR3 protein: CAWRKVGATDTQYF
clone size: .; CDR3 length: 13; J gene: TRBJ2-7; D gene: .; V gene: TRBV4-3; CDR3 DNA: TGCGCCAGCAGCCAGTGGACAGACTACGAGCAGTACTTC; CDR3 protein: CASSQWTDYEQYF
clone size: .; CDR3 length: 15; J gene: TRBJ1-2; D gene: .; V gene: TRBV21-1; CDR3 DNA: TGTGCCAGCAGCAAAGGGGGGCAGGTACACTATGGCTACACCTTC; CDR3 protein: CASSKGGQVHYGYTF
clone size: .; CDR3 length: 15; J gene: TRBJ1-3; D gene: .; V gene: TRBV11-2; CDR3 DNA: TGTGCCAGCAGCCAGGGTTTCTTGGCTGGAAACACCATATATTTT; CDR3 protein: CASSQGFLAGNTIYF
clone size: .; CDR3 length: 17; J gene: TRBJ2-1; D gene: .; V gene: TRBV13; CDR3 DNA: TGTGCCAGCAGCTTAGTAGGGGCGCGGCCCTTTTCCAATGAGCAGTTCTTC; CDR3 protein: CASSLVGARPFSNEQFF
clone size: .; CDR3 length: 11; J gene: TRBJ2-7; D gene: .; V gene: TRBV30; CDR3 DNA: TGTGCCTGGAGTTGGGGGGACGAGCAGTACTTC; CDR3 protein: CAWSWGDEQYF
clone size: .; CDR3 length: 11; J gene: TRBJ1-1; D gene: .; V gene: TRBV29-1; CDR3 DNA: TGCAGCGGAAAAAGACAGGCTGAAGCTTTCTTT; CDR3 protein: CSGKRQAEAFF
clone size: .; CDR3 length: 16; J gene: TRBJ1-1; D gene: TRBD1; V gene: TRBV4-1; CDR3 DNA: TGCGCCAGCAGCCAAACGCCGGGACAGGGAAACACTGAAGCTTTCTTT; CDR3 protein: CASSQTPGQGNTEAFF
clone size: once; CDR3 length: 14; J gene: TRBJ2-2; D gene: TRBD2; V gene: TRBV6-6; CDR3 DNA: TGTGCCAGCAGTTACGGGCGGGGGGCCGGGGAGCTGTTTTTT; CDR3 protein: CASSYGRGAGELFF
clone size: .; CDR3 length: 15; J gene: TRBJ1-1; D gene: .; V gene: TRBV7-9; CDR3 DNA: TGTGCCAGCAGCCTCCCCAGGGGACGGAACACTGAAGCTTTCTTT; CDR3 protein: CASSLPRGRNTEAFF
clone size: once; CDR3 length: 15; J gene: TRBJ2-2; D gene: .; V gene: TRBV7-6; CDR3 DNA: TGTGCCAGCAACCTTCTACAGGGAAACACCGGGGAGCTGTTTTTT; CDR3 protein: CASNLLQGNTGELFF
clone size: .; CDR3 length: 16; J gene: TRBJ1-1; D gene: TRBD1; V gene: TRBV27; CDR3 DNA: TGTGCCAGCAGTTTGGGACAGGGGTGGCTGAACACTGAAGCTTTCTTT; CDR3 protein: CASSLGQGWLNTEAFF
clone size: .; CDR3 length: 14; J gene: TRBJ1-1; D gene: .; V gene: TRBV19; CDR3 DNA: TGTGCCAGTAAAACGGACAGTATGAACACTGAAGCTTTCTTT; CDR3 protein: CASKTDSMNTEAFF
clone size: .; CDR3 length: 15; J gene: TRBJ1-1; D gene: TRBD1; V gene: TRBV18; CDR3 DNA: TGTGCCAGCTTAACGACGGGACAGGGGAACACTGAAGCTTTCTTT; CDR3 protein: CASLTTGQGNTEAFF
clone size: once; CDR3 length: 14; J gene: TRBJ1-1; D gene: .; V gene: TRBV14; CDR3 DNA: TGTGCCAGCAGCCAAGTCAGGGTTCGGACTGAAGCTTTCTTT; CDR3 protein: CASSQVRVRTEAFF
clone size: .; CDR3 length: 14; J gene: TRBJ1-1; D gene: TRBD1; V gene: TRBV2; CDR3 DNA: TGTGCCAGCAGTCGACAGGGCCGGAACACTGAAGCTTTCTTT; CDR3 protein: CASSRQGRNTEAFF
clone size: .; CDR3 length: 14; J gene: TRBJ1-1; D gene: .; V gene: TRBV29-1; CDR3 DNA: TGCAGCGTTGACGCCTCTACGCCGGGCACTGAAGCTTTCTTT; CDR3 protein: CSVDASTPGTEAFF
clone size: .; CDR3 length: 15; J gene: TRBJ2-1; D gene: TRBD2; V gene: TRBV2; CDR3 DNA: TGTGCCAGCAGGGATAGCGGGGGGGGATACAATGAGCAGTTCTTC; CDR3 protein: CASRDSGGGYNEQFF
clone size: .; CDR3 length: 12; J gene: TRBJ2-1; D gene: .; V gene: TRBV7-2; CDR3 DNA: TGTGCCAGCAGCTTTTCTGGGAGTGAGCAGTTCTTC; CDR3 protein: CASSFSGSEQFF
clone size: .; CDR3 length: 16; J gene: TRBJ2-1; D gene: .; V gene: TRBV29-1; CDR3 DNA: TGCAGCGCTGAGGACGAGGACAAGAGCTCCTACAATGAGCAGTTCTTC; CDR3 protein: CSAEDEDKSSYNEQFF
clone size: .; CDR3 length: 12; J gene: TRBJ1-4; D gene: TRBD1; V gene: TRBV29-1; CDR3 DNA: TGCAGCGTCCTTGGACAGGATGAAAAACTGTTTTTT; CDR3 protein: CSVLGQDEKLFF
clone size: .; CDR3 length: 13; J gene: TRBJ1-2; D gene: .; V gene: TRBV29-1; CDR3 DNA: TGCAGCGGGACACAGGGAGGGGACTATGGCTACACCTTC; CDR3 protein: CSGTQGGDYGYTF
clone size: .; CDR3 length: 18; J gene: TRBJ2-2; D gene: TRBD1; V gene: TRBV18; CDR3 DNA: TGTGCCAGCTCATCCTACCGAGTGACAGGGGGCTATACCGGGGAGCTGTTTTTT; CDR3 protein: CASSSYRVTGGYTGELFF
clone size: once; CDR3 length: 14; J gene: TRBJ1-1; D gene: .; V gene: TRBV6-4; CDR3 DNA: TGTGCCAGCAGCGCCCGGGGGTCGAACACTGAAGCTTTCTTT; CDR3 protein: CASSARGSNTEAFF
clone size: .; CDR3 length: 15; J gene: TRBJ1-2; D gene: TRBD1; V gene: TRBV24-1; CDR3 DNA: TGTGCCACCAGTGGGCATCCAGGGGGCGACTATGGCTACACCTTC; CDR3 protein: CATSGHPGGDYGYTF
clone size: .; CDR3 length: 14; J gene: TRBJ1-2; D gene: TRBD1; V gene: TRBV5-4; CDR3 DNA: TGTGCCAGCAGCTGGGACAGGGGGCGCGATGGCTACACCTTC; CDR3 protein: CASSWDRGRDGYTF